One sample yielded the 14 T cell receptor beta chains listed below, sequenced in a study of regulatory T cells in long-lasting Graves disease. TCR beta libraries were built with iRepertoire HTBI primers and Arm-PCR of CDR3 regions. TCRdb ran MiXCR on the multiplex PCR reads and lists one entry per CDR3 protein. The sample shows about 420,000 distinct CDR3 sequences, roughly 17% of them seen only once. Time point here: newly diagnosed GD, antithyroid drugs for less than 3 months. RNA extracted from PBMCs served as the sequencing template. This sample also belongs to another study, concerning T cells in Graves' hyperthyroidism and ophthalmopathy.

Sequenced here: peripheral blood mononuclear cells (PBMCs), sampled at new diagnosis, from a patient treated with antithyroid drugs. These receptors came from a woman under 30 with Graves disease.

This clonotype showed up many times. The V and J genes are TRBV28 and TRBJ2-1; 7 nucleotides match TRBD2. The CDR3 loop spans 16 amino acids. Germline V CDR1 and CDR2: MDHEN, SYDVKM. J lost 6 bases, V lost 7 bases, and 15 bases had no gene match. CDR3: CASIFTGGSSFNEQFF. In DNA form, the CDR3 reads TGTGCCAGCATATTCACCGGGGGGTCTTCATTCAATGAGCAGTTCTTC.

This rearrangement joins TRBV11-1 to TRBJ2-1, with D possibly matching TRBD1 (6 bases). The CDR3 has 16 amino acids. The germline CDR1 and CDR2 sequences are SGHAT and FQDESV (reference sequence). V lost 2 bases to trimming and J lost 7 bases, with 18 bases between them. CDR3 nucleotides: TGTGCCAGCAGCTTAAGGCAACAGGGCTCCCCAAATGAGCAGTTCTTC. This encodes CASSLRQQGSPNEQFF.

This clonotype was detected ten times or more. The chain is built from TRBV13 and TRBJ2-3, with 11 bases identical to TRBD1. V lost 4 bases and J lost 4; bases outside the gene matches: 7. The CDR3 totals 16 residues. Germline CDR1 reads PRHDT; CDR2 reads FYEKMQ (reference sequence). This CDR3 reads CASSSSGTGGADTQYF. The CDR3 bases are TGTGCCAGCAGCTCCTCCGGGACAGGGGGAGCAGATACGCAGTATTTT.

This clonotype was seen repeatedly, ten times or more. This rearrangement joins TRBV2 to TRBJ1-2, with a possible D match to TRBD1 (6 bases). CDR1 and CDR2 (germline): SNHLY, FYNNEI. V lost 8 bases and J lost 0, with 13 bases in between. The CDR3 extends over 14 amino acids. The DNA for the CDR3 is TGTGCCAGCCCGAAACAGGGTTCTAACTATGGCTACACCTTC. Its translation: CASPKQGSNYGYTF. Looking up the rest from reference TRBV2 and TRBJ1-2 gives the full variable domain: EPEVTQTPSHQVTQMGQEVILRCVPISNHLYFYWYRQILGQKVEFLVSFYNNEISEKSEIFDDQFSVERPDGSNFTLKIRSTKLEDSAMYFCASPKQGSNYGYTFGSGTRLTVV.

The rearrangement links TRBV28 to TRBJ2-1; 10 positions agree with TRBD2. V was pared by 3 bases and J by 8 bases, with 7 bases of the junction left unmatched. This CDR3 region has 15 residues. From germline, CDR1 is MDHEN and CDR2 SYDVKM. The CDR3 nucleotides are TGTGCCAGCAGTTTGGGAAGCGGGAGGGGCTATGAGCAGTTCTTC. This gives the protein CASSLGSGRGYEQFF.

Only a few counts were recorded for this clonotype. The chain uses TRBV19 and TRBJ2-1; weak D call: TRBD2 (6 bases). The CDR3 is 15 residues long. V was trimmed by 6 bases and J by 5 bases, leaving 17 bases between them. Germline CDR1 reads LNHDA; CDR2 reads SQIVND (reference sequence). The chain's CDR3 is CASRTPAGINNEQFF. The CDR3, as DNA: TGTGCCAGTAGGACCCCGGCGGGAATAAACAATGAGCAGTTCTTC.

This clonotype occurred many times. The CDR3 loop reads CASSTTSGIQYEQYF. The DNA for the CDR3 is TGTGCCAGCAGCACCACTAGCGGGATTCAATACGAGCAGTACTTC. The rearrangement joins TRBV7-2 to TRBJ2-7, with 10 nucleotides matching TRBD2. J gave up 4 bases and V 5 bases, and 8 bases lay outside the gene matches. The CDR3 is 15 amino acids. Per germline, CDR1 SGHTA and CDR2 FQGNSA.

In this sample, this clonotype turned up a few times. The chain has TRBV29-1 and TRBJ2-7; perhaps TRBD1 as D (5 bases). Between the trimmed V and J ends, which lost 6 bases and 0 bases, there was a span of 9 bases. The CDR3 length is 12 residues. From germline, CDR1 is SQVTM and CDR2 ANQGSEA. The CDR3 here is CSVTGNSYEQYF. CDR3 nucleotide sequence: TGCAGCGTAACAGGCAACTCCTACGAGCAGTACTTC.

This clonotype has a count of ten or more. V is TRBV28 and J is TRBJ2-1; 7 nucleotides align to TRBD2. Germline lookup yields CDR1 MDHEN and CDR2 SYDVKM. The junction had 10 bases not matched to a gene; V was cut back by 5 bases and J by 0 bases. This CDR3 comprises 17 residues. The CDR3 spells CASSPLAFRSSYNEQFF. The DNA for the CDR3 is TGTGCCAGCAGTCCACTAGCGTTTCGGAGCTCCTACAATGAGCAGTTCTTC. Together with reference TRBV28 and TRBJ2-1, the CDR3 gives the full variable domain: DVKVTQSSRYLVKRTGEKVFLECVQDMDHENMFWYRQDPGLGLRLIYFSYDVKMKEKGDIPEGYSVSREKKERFSLILESASTNQTSMYLCASSPLAFRSSYNEQFFGPGTRLTVL.

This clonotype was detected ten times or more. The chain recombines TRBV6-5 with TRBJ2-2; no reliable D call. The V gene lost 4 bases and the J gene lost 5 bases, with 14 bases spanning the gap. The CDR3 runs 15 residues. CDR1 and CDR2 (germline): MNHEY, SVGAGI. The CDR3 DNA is TGTGCCAGCAGTTCCTCCTTATATTCGACCGGGGAGCTGTTTTTT. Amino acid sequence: CASSSSLYSTGELFF.

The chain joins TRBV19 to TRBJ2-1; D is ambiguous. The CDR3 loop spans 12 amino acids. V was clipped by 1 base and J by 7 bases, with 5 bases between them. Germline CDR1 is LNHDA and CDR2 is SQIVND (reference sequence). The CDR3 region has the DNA TGTGCCAGTAGTATAGTTCGGAATGAGCAGTTCTTC. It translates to CASSIVRNEQFF.

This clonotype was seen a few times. The CDR3 protein is CASSRQSGAYNEQFF. For the CDR3, the DNA is TGTGCCAGCAGCCGCCAGAGCGGGGCATACAATGAGCAGTTCTTC. The rearrangement joins TRBV7-3 to TRBJ2-1; TRBD2 agrees at 7 bases. This CDR3 region has 15 residues. V trimming: 5 bases; J trimming: 4 bases; junction bases outside the gene matches: 8. Germline V gene lookup returns CDR1 SGHTA and CDR2 FQGTGA.

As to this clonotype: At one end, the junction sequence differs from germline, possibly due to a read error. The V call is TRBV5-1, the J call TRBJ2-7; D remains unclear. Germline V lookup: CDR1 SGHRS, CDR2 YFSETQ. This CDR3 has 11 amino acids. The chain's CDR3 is CASRRWGEQYF. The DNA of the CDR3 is TGTGCCAGCAGACGTTGGGGCGAGCAGTACTTC. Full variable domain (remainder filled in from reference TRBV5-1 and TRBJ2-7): KAGVTQTPRYLIKTRGQQVTLSCSPISGHRSVSWYQQTPGQGLQFLFEYFSETQRNKGNFPGRFSGRQFSNSRSEMNVSTLELGDSALYLCASRRWGEQYFGPGTRLTVT.

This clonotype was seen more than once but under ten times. The CDR3 DNA sequence: TGCGCCAGCAGTGAGCAGGGTGGCCTCTATGGCTACACCTTC. This encodes CASSEQGGLYGYTF. The gene calls are TRBV10-2 and TRBJ1-2; possible D gene TRBD1, 5 bases. This CDR3 contains 14 residues. Germline lookup yields CDR1 WSHSY and CDR2 SAAADI. The V gene lost 2 bases and the J gene lost 4 bases, with 11 bases spanning the gap.